A single T cell receptor (beta chain) is shown here with its context. Original methodology: It was from reference gene primer amplification that nucleated cell counts were estimated. Data came from immunoSEQ multiplex PCR; TCRdb stores just in-frame clones and leaves some out. For V, J and clone size, that table is used; D and trimming come from the DNA. The sample comprises about 350,000 clones, under 95% of which are singletons, and 2.5% to 4% rests with the top ten. The sample comes from a study of blood T cell repertoires in COVID-19. Study-wide context: COVID-19 samples, acute and convalescent, were from the United States, Italy and Spain. The cDNA or gDNA used as material had been derived from T cells, B-cell-depleted T cells, or PBMCs.

Input material: peripheral blood. This TCR was sampled from a woman under 30 who had recovered from COVID-19.

The CDR3, as DNA: TGTGCCATCAAATCTGCAGGGATGAACACTGAAGCTTTCTTT. It translates to CAIKSAGMNTEAFF. The genes are TRBV10-3 and TRBJ1-1; D perhaps matches TRBD1 (5 bases). The germline V gene encodes CDR1 ENHRY and CDR2 SYGVKD. The CDR3 covers 14 residues. V dropped 7 bases and J dropped 0 bases, with 12 bases sitting between them.